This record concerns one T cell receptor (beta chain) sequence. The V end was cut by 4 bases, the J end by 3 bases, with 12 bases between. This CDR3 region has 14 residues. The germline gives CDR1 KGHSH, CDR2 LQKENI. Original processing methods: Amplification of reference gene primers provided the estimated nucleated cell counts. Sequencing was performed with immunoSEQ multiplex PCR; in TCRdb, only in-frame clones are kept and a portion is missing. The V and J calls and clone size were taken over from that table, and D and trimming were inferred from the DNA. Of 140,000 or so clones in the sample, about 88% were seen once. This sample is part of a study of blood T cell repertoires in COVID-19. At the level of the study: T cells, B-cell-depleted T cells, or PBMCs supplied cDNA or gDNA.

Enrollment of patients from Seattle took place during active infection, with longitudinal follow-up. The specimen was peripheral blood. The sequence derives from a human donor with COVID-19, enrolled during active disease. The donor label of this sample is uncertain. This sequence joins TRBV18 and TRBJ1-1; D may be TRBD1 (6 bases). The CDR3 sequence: CASSLTDRDTEAFF. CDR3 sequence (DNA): TGTGCCAGCTCACTGACGGACAGAGACACTGAAGCTTTCTTT. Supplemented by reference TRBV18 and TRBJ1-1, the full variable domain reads NAGVMQNPRHLVRRRGQEARLRCSPMKGHSHVYWYRQLPEEGLKFMVYLQKENIIDESGMPKERFSAEFPKEGPSILRIQQVVRGDSAAYFCASSLTDRDTEAFFGQGTRLTVV.